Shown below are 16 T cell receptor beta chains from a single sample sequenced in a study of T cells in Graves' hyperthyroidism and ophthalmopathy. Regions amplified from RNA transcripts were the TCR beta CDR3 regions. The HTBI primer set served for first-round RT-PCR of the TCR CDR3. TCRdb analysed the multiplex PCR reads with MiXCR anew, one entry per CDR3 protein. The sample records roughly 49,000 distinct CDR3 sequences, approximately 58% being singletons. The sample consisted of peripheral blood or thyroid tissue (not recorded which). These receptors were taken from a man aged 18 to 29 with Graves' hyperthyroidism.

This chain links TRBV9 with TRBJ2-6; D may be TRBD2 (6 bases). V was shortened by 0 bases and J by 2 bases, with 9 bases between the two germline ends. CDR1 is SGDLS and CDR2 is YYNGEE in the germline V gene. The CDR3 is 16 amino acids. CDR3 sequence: CASSVGWRAGANVLTF. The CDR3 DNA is TGTGCCAGCAGCGTAGGTTGGAGGGCTGGGGCCAACGTCCTGACTTTC.

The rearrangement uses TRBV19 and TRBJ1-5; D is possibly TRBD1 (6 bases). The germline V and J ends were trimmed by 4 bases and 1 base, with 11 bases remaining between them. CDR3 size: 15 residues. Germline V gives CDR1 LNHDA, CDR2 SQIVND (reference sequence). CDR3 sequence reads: CASSTTGGSNQPQHF. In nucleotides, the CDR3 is TGTGCCAGTAGTACGACAGGAGGCAGCAATCAGCCCCAGCATTTT.

The CDR3 spells CASSPTRTSEAFF. The CDR3 DNA reads as TGTGCCAGTAGTCCAACCCGGACGTCGGAAGCTTTCTTT. The chain uses TRBV19 and TRBJ1-1; D call uncertain. The CDR3 is 13 amino acids. Trimming removed 5 bases at V and 8 bases at J, with 15 bases between. Germline V gene data show CDR1 as LNHDA and CDR2 as SQIVND (reference sequence).

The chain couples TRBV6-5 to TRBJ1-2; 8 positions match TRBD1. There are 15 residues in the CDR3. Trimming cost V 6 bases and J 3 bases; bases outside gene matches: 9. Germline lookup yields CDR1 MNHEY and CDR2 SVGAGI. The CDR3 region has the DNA TGTGCCAGCAGGCCACGGACAGGGACCGACTATGGCTACACCTTC. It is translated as CASRPRTGTDYGYTF.

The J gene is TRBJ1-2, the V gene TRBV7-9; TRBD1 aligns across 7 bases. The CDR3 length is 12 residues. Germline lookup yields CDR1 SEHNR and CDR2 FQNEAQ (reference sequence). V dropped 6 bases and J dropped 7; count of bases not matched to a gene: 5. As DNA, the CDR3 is TGTGCCAGCAGTTACAGGGGAGGTGGCTACACCTTC. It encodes CASSYRGGGYTF.

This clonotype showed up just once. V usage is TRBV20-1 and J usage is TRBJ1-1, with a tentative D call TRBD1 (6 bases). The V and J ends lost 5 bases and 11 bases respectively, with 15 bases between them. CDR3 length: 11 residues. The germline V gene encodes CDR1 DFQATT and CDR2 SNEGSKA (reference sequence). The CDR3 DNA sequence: TGCAGTGCTCCCACTGGGGGGGCGGCTTTCTTT. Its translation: CSAPTGGAAFF.

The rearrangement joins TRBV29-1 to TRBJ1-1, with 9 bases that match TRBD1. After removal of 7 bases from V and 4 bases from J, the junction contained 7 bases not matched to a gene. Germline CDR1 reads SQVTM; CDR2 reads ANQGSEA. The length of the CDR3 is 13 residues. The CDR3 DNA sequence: TGCAGCGCGACAGGGGGGCATATCACTGAAGCTTTCTTT. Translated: CSATGGHITEAFF. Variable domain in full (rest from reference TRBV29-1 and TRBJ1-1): SAVISQKPSRDICQRGTSLTIQCQVDSQVTMMFWYRQQPGQSLTLIATANQGSEATYESGFVIDKFPISRPNLTFSTLTVSNMSPEDSSIYLCSATGGHITEAFFGQGTRLTVV.

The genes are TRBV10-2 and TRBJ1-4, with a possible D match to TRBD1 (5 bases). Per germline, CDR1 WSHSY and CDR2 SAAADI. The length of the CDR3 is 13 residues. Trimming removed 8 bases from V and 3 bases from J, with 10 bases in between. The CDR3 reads CASSGGANEKLFF. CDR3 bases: TGCGCCAGCTCGGGGGGAGCTAATGAAAAACTGTTTTTT.

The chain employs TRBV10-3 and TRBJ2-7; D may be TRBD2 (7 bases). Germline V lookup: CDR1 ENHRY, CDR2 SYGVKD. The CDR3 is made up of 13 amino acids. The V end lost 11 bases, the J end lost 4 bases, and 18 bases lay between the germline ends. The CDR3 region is CAAGASGGYEQYF. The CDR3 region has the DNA TGTGCCGCAGGGGCTAGCGGAGGATACGAGCAGTACTTC.

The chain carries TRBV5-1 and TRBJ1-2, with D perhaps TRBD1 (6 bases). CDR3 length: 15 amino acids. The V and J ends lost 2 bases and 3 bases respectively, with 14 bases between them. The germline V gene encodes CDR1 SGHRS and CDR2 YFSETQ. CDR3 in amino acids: CASSFWAGADYGYTF. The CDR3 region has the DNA TGCGCCAGCAGCTTTTGGGCAGGGGCGGACTATGGCTACACCTTC.

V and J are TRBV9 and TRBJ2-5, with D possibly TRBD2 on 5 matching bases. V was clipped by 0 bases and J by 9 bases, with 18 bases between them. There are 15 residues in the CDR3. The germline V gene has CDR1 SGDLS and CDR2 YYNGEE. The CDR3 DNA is TGTGCCAGCAGCGTAGCGGGGTCGTCAAATCAGCCCCAGTACTTC. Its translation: CASSVAGSSNQPQYF.

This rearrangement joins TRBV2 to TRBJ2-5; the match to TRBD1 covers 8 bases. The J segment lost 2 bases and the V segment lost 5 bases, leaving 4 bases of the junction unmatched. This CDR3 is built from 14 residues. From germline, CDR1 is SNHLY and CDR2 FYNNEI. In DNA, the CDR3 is TGTGCCAGCAGTCGACAGGGGCTACAAGAGACCCAGTACTTC. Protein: CASSRQGLQETQYF.

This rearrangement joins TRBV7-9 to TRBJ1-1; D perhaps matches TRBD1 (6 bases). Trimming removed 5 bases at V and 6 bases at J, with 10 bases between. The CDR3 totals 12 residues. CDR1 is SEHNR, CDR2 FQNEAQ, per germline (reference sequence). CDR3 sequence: CASSRTGSEAFF. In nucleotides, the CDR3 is TGTGCCAGCAGCCGAACAGGGTCTGAAGCTTTCTTT.

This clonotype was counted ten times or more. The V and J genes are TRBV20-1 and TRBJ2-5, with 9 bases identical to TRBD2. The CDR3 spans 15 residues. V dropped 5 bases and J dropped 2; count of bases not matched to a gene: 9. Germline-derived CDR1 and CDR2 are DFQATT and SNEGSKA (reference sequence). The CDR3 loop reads CSASVAGGRQETQYF. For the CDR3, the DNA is TGCAGTGCTTCAGTGGCGGGGGGGCGTCAAGAGACCCAGTACTTC.

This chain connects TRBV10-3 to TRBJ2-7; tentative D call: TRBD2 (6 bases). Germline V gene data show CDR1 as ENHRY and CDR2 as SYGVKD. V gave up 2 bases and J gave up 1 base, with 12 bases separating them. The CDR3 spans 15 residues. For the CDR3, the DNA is TGTGCCATCAGTGAGGCGCGGGGCACGTCCTACGAGCAGTACTTC. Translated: CAISEARGTSYEQYF.

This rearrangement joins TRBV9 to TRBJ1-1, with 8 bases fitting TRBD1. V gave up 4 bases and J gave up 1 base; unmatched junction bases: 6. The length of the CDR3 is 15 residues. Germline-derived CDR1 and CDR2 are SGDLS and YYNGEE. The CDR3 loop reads CASSLRTGKNTEAFF. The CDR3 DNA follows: TGTGCCAGCAGCTTACGGACAGGGAAGAACACTGAAGCTTTCTTT.